The clone carrying this T cell receptor (beta chain) was recorded at least ten times. The sample belongs to a study of T-cell reconstitution after alpha-beta-depleted transplantation in children. Construction of the TCRbeta library involved unique molecular identifiers. TCRdb processed the PCR reads anew with MiXCR; each CDR3 protein has one entry. The table records some 490,000 distinct CDR3 sequences, about an eighth of them present only once. The germline CDR1 and CDR2 sequences are SGHDT and YYEEEE. V was cut by 0 bases and J by 6 bases, with 12 bases left in between. The CDR3 runs to 15 residues.

This TCR was sampled from a human donor who donated a stem cell graft to a child with combined immunodeficiency. The sequences come from PBMCs from the stem cell graft donor, collected from the stem cell graft. The rearrangement joins TRBV5-6 to TRBJ2-2; D is unresolved. The CDR3 spells CASSLERLAPGELFF. The DNA for the CDR3 is TGTGCCAGCAGCTTGGAAAGGCTCGCCCCCGGGGAGCTGTTTTTT.